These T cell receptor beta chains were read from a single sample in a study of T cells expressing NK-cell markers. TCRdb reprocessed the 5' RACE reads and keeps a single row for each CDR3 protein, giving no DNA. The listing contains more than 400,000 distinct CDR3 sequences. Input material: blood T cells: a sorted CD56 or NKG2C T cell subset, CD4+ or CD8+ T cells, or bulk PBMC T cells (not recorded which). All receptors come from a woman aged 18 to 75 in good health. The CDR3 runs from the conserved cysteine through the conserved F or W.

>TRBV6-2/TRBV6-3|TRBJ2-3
CASIKGDRTDTQYF
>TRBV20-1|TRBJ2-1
CSARDWDQPHEQFF
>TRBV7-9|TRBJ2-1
CASGQDGRNLFF
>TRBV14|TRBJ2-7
CASSQAPHTYEQYF
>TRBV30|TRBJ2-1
CAWSVGLLGGNEQFF
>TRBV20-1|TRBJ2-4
CSARLTGAKNIQYF
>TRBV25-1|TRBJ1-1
CASSELSGGTVEAFF
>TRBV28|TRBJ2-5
CASSRYVGVGVEEETQYF
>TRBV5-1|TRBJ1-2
CASSFGDKPYGYTF
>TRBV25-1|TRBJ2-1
CASSESDGGSHNEQFF
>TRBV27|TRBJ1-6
CASSPGYNSPLHF
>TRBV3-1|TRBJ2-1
CASSHPPGRGDYNEQFF
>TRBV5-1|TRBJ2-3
CASSLEGWPGTDTQYF
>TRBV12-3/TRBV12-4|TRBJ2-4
CASSFGLAKNIQYF
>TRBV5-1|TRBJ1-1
CASSLGTYNLNTEAFF
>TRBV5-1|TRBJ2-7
CASSLEPSGILSYEQYF
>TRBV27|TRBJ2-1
CASRGGGGSWYNEQFF